This TCR beta chain was found in a study of a mutant IDH1 vaccine in newly diagnosed glioma. Overall study context: Earlier care involved radiotherapy, temozolomide, or both, and the majority received both.

This sample's time point: baseline, week 1 (first vaccination visit). Treatment reported: pre-vaccination baseline after standard-of-care therapy. In every donor, the tumor was a new WHO grade 3 or 4 IDH1-mutant, ATRX-lost astrocytoma. Deletions cut 3 bases from V and 0 bases from J, with 13 bases between. CDR3 size: 16 residues. Germline V CDR1 and CDR2: SGDLS, YYNGEE. About this clone itself: Its antigen is not identified.

Study results and limitations: With respect to changes in top peripheral T cell clonotypes, pseudoprogression seemed unrelated. Immune responses induced by the vaccine were seen in around 93% of patients, spanning multiple MHC alleles.

Repertoires were generated with immunoSEQ multiplex PCR, while TCRdb's copy carries only in-frame clones and drops some. This sample yields about 92,000 clones, of which 83% are seen a single time; approximately 7% belongs to the top ten. The starting material was PBMCs, obtained from a glioma patient treated with radiotherapy, temozolomide or both. The TCR comes from a woman aged 45-65 years with glioma. The rearrangement joins TRBV9 to TRBJ1-3; D possibly corresponds to TRBD1 (6 bases). The CDR3 region is CASSAQDSTSGNTIYF. The DNA of the CDR3 is TGTGCCAGCAGCGCCCAGGACAGCACCTCTGGAAACACCATATATTTT. Complete variable domain (other parts from reference TRBV9 and TRBJ1-3): DSGVTQTPKHLITATGQRVTLRCSPRSGDLSVYWYQQSLDQGLQFLIQYYNGEERAKGNILERFSAQQFPDLHSELNLSSLELGDSALYFCASSAQDSTSGNTIYFGEGSWLTVV.